The 16 T cell receptor beta chains below come from one sample, sequenced in a study of cytomegalovirus exposure and HLA in healthy donors. Researchers ran the PCR with 60 Vbeta and 13 Jbeta primers. Profiled with immunoSEQ multiplex PCR; TCRdb holds only in-frame clones, not every one. The data show about 180,000 clones, with 84% seen just once and 0.35% to 0.4% held by the top ten. Source material: PBMCs. These receptor sequences come from a boy aged 2 to 9 in good health and CMV-seronegative.

The rearrangement links TRBV29-1 to TRBJ2-5, with D maybe TRBD2 (5 bases). The CDR3 consists of 14 residues. CDR1 is SQVTM and CDR2 is ANQGSEA in the germline V gene. Trimming left V 3 bases short and J 8 bases short, with 19 bases between. CDR3 DNA sequence: TGCAGCGTTGATCCCAGCGGCCCTGCCAAAACCCAGTACTTC. This sequence encodes CSVDPSGPAKTQYF. The entire variable domain, with the rest obtained from reference TRBV29-1 and TRBJ2-5, is as follows: SAVISQKPSRDICQRGTSLTIQCQVDSQVTMMFWYRQQPGQSLTLIATANQGSEATYESGFVIDKFPISRPNLTFSTLTVSNMSPEDSSIYLCSVDPSGPAKTQYFGPGTRLLVL.

The rearrangement uses TRBV6-6 and TRBJ1-2; 9 nucleotides line up with TRBD1. Germline CDR1 reads MNHNY; CDR2 reads SVGAGI (reference sequence). V shed 9 bases, J shed 1 base, and the junction held 6 bases outside the gene matches. CDR3 size: 14 residues. The DNA for the CDR3 is TGTGCCAGTCGGACAGGGGACTTTAACTATGGCTACACCTTC. It translates to CASRTGDFNYGYTF.

This clone appeared a single time. The V and J genes are TRBV14 and TRBJ2-3; TRBD1 might be the D (6 bases). Trimming left V 2 bases short and J 3 bases short, with 15 bases between. The CDR3 spans 16 residues. Germline CDR1 reads SGHDN; CDR2 reads FVKESK. The CDR3 sequence: CASSQRWGRRTDTQYF. The CDR3 region has the DNA TGTGCCAGCAGCCAACGATGGGGGCGAAGAACAGATACGCAGTATTTT.

The rearrangement links TRBV27 to TRBJ2-2; D perhaps matches TRBD1 (5 bases). The length of the CDR3 is 15 residues. Looked up from germline, CDR1 is MNHEY and CDR2 is SMNVEV (reference sequence). V was pared by 5 bases and J by 4 bases, with 14 bases between. The CDR3 DNA is TGTGCCAGCAGTCAAACAGGAACGGGCACCGGGGAGCTGTTTTTT. This sequence encodes CASSQTGTGTGELFF.

This clone was counted once. This rearrangement joins TRBV9 to TRBJ2-7, with 14 nucleotides matching TRBD2. The CDR3 contains 16 residues. Per germline, CDR1 SGDLS and CDR2 YYNGEE. V lost 3 bases to trimming and J lost 4 bases; unmatched junction nucleotides: 6. The DNA for the CDR3 is TGTGCCAGCAGCGCCGGGACTAGCGGGAGAGGGTACGAGCAGTACTTC. This sequence encodes CASSAGTSGRGYEQYF.

There are a few counts of this clone. This rearrangement joins TRBV4-2 to TRBJ1-4; 7 nucleotides agree with TRBD1. The CDR3 length is 17 residues. After removal of 0 bases from V and 6 bases from J, the junction contained 10 bases not matched to a gene. CDR1 and CDR2 from the germline V gene are LGHNA and YNFKEQ. Written as DNA, the CDR3 is TGTGCCAGCAGCCAAGATAGAAAGGCAGGGGGAGATGAAAAACTGTTTTTT. It encodes CASSQDRKAGGDEKLFF.

The CDR3 here is CASSGTGGIQETQYF. CDR3 nucleotides: TGTGCCAGCAGTGGGACAGGGGGCATCCAAGAGACCCAGTACTTC. The V gene is TRBV6-1, the J gene TRBJ2-5, with 11 bases aligning to TRBD1. Unmatched junction bases numbered 2, after V lost 4 bases and J lost 1 base. The CDR3 has 15 residues. From germline, CDR1 is MNHNS and CDR2 SASEGT.

J is TRBJ2-3 and V is TRBV6-6; perhaps TRBD1 as D (6 bases). Trimming took 4 bases from V and 3 from J, leaving 14 bases between them. Germline loops: CDR1 MNHNY, CDR2 SVGAGI (reference sequence). The CDR3 is 15 residues long. The CDR3 DNA sequence: TGTGCCAGCAGTTTCCGCCCGGGACAAACAGATACGCAGTATTTT. Translating gives CASSFRPGQTDTQYF.

The rearrangement links TRBV19 to TRBJ1-1; 8 nucleotides agree with TRBD1. Trimming removed 7 bases from V and 4 bases from J; junction bases left unmatched: 8. This CDR3 is built from 14 residues. Germline CDR1 is LNHDA and CDR2 is SQIVND (reference sequence). CDR3 DNA sequence: TGTGCCAGTACTAAGACAGGGGAGGTCACTGAAGCTTTCTTT. Translation gives CASTKTGEVTEAFF. The whole variable domain, filled in from reference TRBV19 and TRBJ1-1, reads DGGITQSPKYLFRKEGQNVTLSCEQNLNHDAMYWYRQDPGQGLRLIYYSQIVNDFQKGDIAEGYSVSREKKESFPLTVTSAQKNPTAFYLCASTKTGEVTEAFFGQGTRLTVV.

The J gene is TRBJ1-2, the V gene TRBV5-1; 7 bases fit TRBD1. The CDR3 totals 15 residues. Germline loops: CDR1 SGHRS, CDR2 YFSETQ. The junction had 6 bases not matched to a gene; V was cut back by 0 bases and J by 4 bases. The CDR3 loop reads CASSLAGGTAYGYTF. Written as DNA, the CDR3 is TGCGCCAGCAGCTTGGCGGGCGGGACAGCCTATGGCTACACCTTC.

The J gene is TRBJ1-2, the V gene TRBV6-5, with 10 bases that match TRBD1. V lost 2 bases to trimming and J lost 3 bases; unmatched junction nucleotides: 3. Looked up from germline, CDR1 is MNHEY and CDR2 is SVGAGI. The CDR3 sequence is 15 residues long. The CDR3: CASSYRDRGYYGYTF. CDR3 sequence (DNA): TGTGCCAGCAGTTACCGGGACAGGGGATACTATGGCTACACCTTC.

The gene calls are TRBV28 and TRBJ1-4; no firm D call. The V gene's germline CDR1 is MDHEN and CDR2 SYDVKM. There are 11 residues in the CDR3. The germline V and J ends were trimmed by 6 bases and 7 bases, with 6 bases remaining between them. The CDR3 here is CASSLAEKLFF. The CDR3 bases are TGTGCCAGCAGCCTAGCTGAAAAACTGTTTTTT.

Here the CDR3 DNA reads TGTGCCAGCCTACCTCCTCGGGACACGAGGGGCTACACCTTC. It codes for CASLPPRDTRGYTF. V is TRBV28 and J is TRBJ1-2; perhaps TRBD1 as D (6 bases). Trimming pared 8 bases from V and 8 bases from J, leaving 21 bases between. Per germline, CDR1 MDHEN and CDR2 SYDVKM. The CDR3 covers 14 residues.

With respect to this clone: Compared with germline, one end of the junction differs, possibly owing to a read error. V is TRBV7-7 and J is TRBJ2-1; 12 nucleotides line up with TRBD2. CDR3 length equals 17 residues. Germline loops: CDR1 SSHAT, CDR2 FNYEAQ (reference sequence). Written as DNA, the CDR3 is TGTGCTAGCAGCTTAGGAATGGGACTAGCGGGTAACAATGAGCAGTTCTTC. Its protein product is CASSLGMGLAGNNEQFF.

V and J are TRBV9 and TRBJ2-5; maybe TRBD2 (6 bases). Germline CDR1 and CDR2: SGDLS and YYNGEE. Trimming removed 3 bases from V and 1 base from J, with 19 bases in between. CDR3 length: 17 residues. CDR3 bases: TGTGCCAGCAGCGAGCCCGACGTTCTAGCGACCCAAGAGACCCAGTACTTC. It translates to CASSEPDVLATQETQYF.

This chain uses TRBV10-3 with TRBJ1-4, with D unclear. The germline gives CDR1 ENHRY, CDR2 SYGVKD. The CDR3 contains 14 residues. Trimming removed 2 bases at V and 3 bases at J, with 7 bases between. CDR3 in amino acids: CAISETRANEKLFF. The CDR3 region has the DNA TGTGCCATCAGTGAGACTCGGGCTAATGAAAAACTGTTTTTT.